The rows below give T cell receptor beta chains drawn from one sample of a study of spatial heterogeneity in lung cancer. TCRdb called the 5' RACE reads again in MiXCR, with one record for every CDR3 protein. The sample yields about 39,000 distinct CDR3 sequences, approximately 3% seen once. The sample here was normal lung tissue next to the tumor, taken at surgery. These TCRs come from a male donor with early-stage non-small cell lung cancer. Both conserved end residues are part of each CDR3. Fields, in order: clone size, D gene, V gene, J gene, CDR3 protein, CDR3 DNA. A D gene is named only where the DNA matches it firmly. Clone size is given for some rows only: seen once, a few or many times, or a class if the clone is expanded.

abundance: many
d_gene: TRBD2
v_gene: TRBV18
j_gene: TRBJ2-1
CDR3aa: CASSQRLGGNEQFF
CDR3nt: TGTGCCAGCTCCCAACGACTGGGAGGGAATGAGCAGTTCTTC

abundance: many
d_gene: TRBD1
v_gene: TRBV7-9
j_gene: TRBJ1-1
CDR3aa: CASSSTGIMTEAFF
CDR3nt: TGTGCCAGCAGCTCGACAGGGATTATGACTGAAGCTTTCTTT

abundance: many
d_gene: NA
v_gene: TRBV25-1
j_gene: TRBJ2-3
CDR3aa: CASSEARGVTDTQYF
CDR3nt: TGTGCCAGCAGTGAAGCCAGGGGAGTGACAGATACGCAGTATTTT

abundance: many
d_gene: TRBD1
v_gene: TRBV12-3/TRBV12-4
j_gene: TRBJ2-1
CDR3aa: CASSTGDEQFF
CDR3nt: TGTGCCAGCAGTACAGGGGATGAGCAGTTCTTC

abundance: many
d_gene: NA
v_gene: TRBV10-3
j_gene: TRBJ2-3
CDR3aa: CAIKPGLLDTQYF
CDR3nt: TGTGCCATCAAACCGGGCCTCCTGGATACGCAGTATTTT

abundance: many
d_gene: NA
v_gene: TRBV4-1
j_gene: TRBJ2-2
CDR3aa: CASSYKRDTNTGELFF
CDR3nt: TGCGCCAGCAGCTATAAACGGGACACGAACACCGGGGAGCTGTTTTTT

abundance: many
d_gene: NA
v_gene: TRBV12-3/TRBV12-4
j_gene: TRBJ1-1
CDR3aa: CASSRGGVGGTEAFF
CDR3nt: TGTGCCAGCAGTCGGGGCGGGGTAGGGGGAACTGAAGCTTTCTTT

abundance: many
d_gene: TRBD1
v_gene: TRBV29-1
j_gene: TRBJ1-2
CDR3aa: CSVAEDRGYGYTF
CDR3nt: TGCAGCGTTGCCGAGGACAGGGGTTATGGCTACACCTTC

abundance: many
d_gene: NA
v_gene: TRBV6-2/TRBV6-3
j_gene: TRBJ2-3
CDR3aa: CASSRAGRSTDTQYF
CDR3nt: TGTGCCAGCAGCCGCGCTGGCCGGAGCACAGATACGCAGTATTTT

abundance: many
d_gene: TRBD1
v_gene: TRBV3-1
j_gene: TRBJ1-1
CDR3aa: CASSQLGNRGRAFF
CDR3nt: TGTGCCAGCAGCCAACTAGGGAACAGGGGGCGAGCTTTCTTT

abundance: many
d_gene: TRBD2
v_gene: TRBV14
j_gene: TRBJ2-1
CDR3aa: CASSSLAGGNNEQFF
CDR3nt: TGTGCCAGCAGCTCCCTAGCGGGAGGAAACAATGAGCAGTTCTTC

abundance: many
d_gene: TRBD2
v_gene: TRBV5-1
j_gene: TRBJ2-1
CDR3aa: CASSLGPSGSLLEQFF
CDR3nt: TGCGCCAGCAGCTTGGGTCCTAGCGGGAGTTTGCTTGAGCAGTTCTTC

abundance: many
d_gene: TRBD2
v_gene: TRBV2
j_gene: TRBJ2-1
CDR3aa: CASSDRSSGYNEQFF
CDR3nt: TGTGCCAGCAGTGATAGGTCTAGCGGGTACAATGAGCAGTTCTTC

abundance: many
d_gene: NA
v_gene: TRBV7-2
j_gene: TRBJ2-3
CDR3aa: CASSVETDTQYF
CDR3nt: TGTGCCAGCAGCGTTGAGACAGATACGCAGTATTTT

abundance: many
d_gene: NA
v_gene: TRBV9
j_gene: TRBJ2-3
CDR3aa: CASSVASLAGSTDTQYF
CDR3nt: TGTGCCAGCAGCGTAGCCTCTCTGGCGGGTTCAACAGATACGCAGTATTTT

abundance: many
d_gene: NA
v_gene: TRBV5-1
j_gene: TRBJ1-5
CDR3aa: CASSLDGSNQPQHF
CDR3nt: TGCGCCAGCAGCTTGGACGGCAGCAATCAGCCCCAGCATTTT

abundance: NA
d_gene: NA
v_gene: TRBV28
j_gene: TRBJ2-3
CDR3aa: CASSLPQTHTQYF
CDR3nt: TGTGCCAGCAGTTTACCCCAGACACATACGCAGTATTTT

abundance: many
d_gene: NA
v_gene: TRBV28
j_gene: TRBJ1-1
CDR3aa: CASSLLPAGNTEAFF
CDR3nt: TGTGCCAGCAGTTTATTGCCAGCAGGAAACACTGAAGCTTTCTTT

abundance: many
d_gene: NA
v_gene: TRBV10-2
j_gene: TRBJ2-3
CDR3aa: CASRGTATDTQYF
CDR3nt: TGCGCCAGCAGAGGGACTGCCACAGATACGCAGTATTTT

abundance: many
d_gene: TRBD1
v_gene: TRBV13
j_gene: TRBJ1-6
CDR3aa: CASSIRQGGSYNSPLHF
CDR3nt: TGTGCCAGCAGCATCCGACAGGGAGGTTCCTATAATTCACCCCTCCACTTT

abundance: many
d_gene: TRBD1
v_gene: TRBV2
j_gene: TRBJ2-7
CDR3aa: CASSPQGSLDEQYF
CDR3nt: TGTGCCAGCAGCCCACAGGGGTCCCTTGACGAGCAGTACTTC

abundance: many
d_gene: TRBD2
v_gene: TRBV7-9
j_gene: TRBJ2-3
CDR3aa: CASSLGLAADTQYF
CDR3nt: TGTGCCAGCAGCTTAGGGCTAGCGGCAGATACGCAGTATTTT

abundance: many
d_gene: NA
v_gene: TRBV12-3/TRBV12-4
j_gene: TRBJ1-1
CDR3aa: CASNGEDTEAFF
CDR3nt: TGTGCCAGCAATGGGGAGGACACTGAAGCTTTCTTT

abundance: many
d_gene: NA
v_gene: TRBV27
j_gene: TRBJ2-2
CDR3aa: CASSLGWGKGNHGELFF
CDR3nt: TGTGCCAGCAGTTTAGGTTGGGGGAAGGGAAATCACGGGGAGCTGTTTTTT

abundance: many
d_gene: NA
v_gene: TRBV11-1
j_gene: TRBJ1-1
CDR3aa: CASSLPTGYGNEAFF
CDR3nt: TGTGCCAGCAGCTTACCCACCGGGTACGGGAATGAAGCTTTCTTT

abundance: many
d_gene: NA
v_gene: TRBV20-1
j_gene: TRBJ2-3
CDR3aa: CSARDNAGWISDTQYF
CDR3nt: TGCAGTGCTAGAGATAATGCCGGCTGGATTTCAGATACGCAGTATTTT

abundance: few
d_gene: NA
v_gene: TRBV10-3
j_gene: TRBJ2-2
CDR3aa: CAISVTVTANTGELFF
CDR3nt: TGTGCCATCAGCGTAACAGTGACGGCGAACACCGGGGAGCTGTTTTTT

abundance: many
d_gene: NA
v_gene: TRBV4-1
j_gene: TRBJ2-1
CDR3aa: CASRESGDQFF
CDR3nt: TGCGCCAGCAGAGAGAGCGGAGATCAGTTCTTC

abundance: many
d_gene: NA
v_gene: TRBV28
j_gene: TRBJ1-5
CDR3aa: CASSRRSRGYSNQPQHF
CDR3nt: TGTGCCAGCAGTCGACGATCGAGGGGATATAGCAATCAGCCCCAGCATTTT

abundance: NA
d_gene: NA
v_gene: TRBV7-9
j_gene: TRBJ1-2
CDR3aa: CASSWSGEDHYGYTF
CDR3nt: TGTGCCAGCAGCTGGAGTGGGGAGGACCACTATGGCTACACCTTC

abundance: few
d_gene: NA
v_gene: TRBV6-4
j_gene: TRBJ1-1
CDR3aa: CASSSGTGANTEAFF
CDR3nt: TGTGCCAGCAGTTCAGGGACTGGGGCCAACACTGAAGCTTTCTTT

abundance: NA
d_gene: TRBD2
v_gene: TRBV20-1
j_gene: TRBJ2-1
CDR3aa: CSARDMVGGPDNEQFF
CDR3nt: TGCAGTGCTAGAGATATGGTGGGAGGGCCGGATAATGAGCAGTTCTTC

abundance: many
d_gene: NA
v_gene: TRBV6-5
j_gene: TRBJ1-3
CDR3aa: CASSPSVSAGNTIYF
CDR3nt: TGTGCCAGCAGTCCGAGCGTTAGCGCTGGAAACACCATATATTTT

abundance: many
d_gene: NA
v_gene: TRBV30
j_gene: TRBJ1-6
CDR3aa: CAWTGQDDSPLHF
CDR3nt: TGTGCCTGGACTGGGCAGGACGATTCACCCCTCCACTTT

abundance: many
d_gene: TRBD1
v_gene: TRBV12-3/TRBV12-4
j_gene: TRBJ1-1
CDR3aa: CASSPQTGPTTEAFF
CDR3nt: TGTGCCAGCAGTCCCCAGACAGGGCCAACGACTGAAGCTTTCTTT

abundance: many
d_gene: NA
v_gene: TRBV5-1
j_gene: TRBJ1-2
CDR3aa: CASSLPDYGYTF
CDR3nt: TGCGCCAGCAGCTTGCCAGATTATGGCTACACCTTC

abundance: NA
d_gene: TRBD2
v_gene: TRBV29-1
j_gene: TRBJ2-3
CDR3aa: CSVAPGLVGSDTQYF
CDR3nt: TGCAGCGTAGCGCCGGGACTAGTAGGCTCAGATACGCAGTATTTT

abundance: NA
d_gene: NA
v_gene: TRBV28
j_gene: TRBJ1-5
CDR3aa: CASSIAVGLNQPQHF
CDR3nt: TGTGCCAGCAGTATAGCCGTCGGATTGAATCAGCCCCAGCATTTT

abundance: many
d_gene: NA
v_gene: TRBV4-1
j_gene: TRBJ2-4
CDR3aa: CASSHEKTSSKNIQYF
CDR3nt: TGCGCCAGCAGCCATGAAAAGACCTCCTCCAAAAACATTCAGTACTTC

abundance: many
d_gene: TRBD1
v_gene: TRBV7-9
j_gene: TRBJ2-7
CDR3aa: CASSPSRDRAPYEQYF
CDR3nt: TGTGCCAGCAGCCCTTCCAGAGACAGGGCCCCCTACGAGCAGTACTTC

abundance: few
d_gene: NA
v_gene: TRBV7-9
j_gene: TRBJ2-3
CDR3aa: CASSLVMAGTDTQYF
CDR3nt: TGTGCCAGCAGCTTAGTAATGGCGGGAACAGATACGCAGTATTTT

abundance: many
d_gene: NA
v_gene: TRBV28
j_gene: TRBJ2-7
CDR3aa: CASSSPIRGRRGEQYF
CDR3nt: TGTGCCAGCAGTTCGCCTATCCGCGGGCGGCGGGGCGAGCAGTACTTC

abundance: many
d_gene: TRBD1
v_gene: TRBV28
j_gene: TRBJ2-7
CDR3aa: CASRAGTGPYEQYF
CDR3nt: TGTGCCAGCAGGGCCGGGACAGGTCCCTACGAGCAGTACTTC

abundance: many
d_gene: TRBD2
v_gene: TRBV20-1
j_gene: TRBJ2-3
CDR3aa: CSARNSGGVTDTQYF
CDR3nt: TGCAGTGCTAGAAATAGCGGGGGCGTCACAGATACGCAGTATTTT

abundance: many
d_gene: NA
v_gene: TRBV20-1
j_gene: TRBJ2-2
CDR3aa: CSAPHPVGGASTGELFF
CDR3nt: TGCAGTGCACCCCATCCCGTTGGGGGCGCGAGTACCGGGGAGCTGTTTTTT

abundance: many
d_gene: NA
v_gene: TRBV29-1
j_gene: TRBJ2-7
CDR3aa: CSVALTVSSYEQYF
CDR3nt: TGCAGCGTTGCGTTGACAGTGAGCTCCTACGAGCAGTACTTC

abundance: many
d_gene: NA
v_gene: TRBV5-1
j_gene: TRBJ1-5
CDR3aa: CASSLYSNQPQHF
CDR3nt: TGCGCCAGCAGTCTCTATAGCAATCAGCCCCAGCATTTT

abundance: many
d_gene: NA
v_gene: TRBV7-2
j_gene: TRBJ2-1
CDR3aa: CASSLAGLSSYNEQFF
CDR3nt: TGTGCCAGCAGCTTAGCGGGTCTTAGCTCCTACAATGAGCAGTTCTTC

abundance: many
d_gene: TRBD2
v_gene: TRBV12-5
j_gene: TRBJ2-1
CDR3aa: CASGLATSSPYNEQFF
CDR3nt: TGTGCTAGTGGTTTGGCGACTAGCTCGCCGTACAATGAGCAGTTCTTC

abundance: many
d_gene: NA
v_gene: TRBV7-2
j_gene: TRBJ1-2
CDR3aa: CASSLASGAHGYTF
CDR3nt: TGTGCCAGCAGCTTAGCTTCAGGGGCTCATGGCTACACCTTC

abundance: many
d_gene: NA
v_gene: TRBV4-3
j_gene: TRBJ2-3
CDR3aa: CASSFGPPGQTTIDTQYF
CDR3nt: TGCGCCAGCAGCTTTGGCCCCCCAGGACAGACCACAATAGATACGCAGTATTTT

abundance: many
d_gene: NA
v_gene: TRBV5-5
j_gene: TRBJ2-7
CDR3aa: CASSPDPSYEQYF
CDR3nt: TGTGCCAGCAGCCCGGACCCTTCCTACGAGCAGTACTTC

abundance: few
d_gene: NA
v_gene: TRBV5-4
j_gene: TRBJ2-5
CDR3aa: CASSPTRNQETQYF
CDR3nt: TGTGCCAGCAGCCCAACTAGGAACCAAGAGACCCAGTACTTC

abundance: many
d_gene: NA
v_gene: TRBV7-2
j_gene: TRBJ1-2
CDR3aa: CASTPVRGDKYSMGYTF
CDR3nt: TGTGCCAGCACCCCCGTCCGGGGGGACAAATATTCTATGGGCTACACCTTC

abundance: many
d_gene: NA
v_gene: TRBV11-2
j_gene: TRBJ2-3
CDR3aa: CASSGVVDTQYF
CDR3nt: TGTGCCAGCAGCGGAGTGGTAGATACGCAGTATTTT

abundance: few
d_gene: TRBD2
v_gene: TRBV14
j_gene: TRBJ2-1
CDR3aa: CASSLPGTSGYNEQFF
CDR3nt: TGTGCCAGCAGCCTACCCGGGACTAGCGGATACAATGAGCAGTTCTTC

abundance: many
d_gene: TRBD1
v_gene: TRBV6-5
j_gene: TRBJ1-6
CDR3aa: CASSSWLRGQDNSPLHF
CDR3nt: TGTGCCAGCAGTTCTTGGTTAAGGGGGCAGGATAATTCACCCCTCCACTTT

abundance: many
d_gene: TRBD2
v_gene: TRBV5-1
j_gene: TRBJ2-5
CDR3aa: CASSTGGLAAQETQYF
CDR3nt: TGCGCCAGCAGCACCGGAGGACTAGCGGCACAAGAGACCCAGTACTTC